This is a list of T cell receptor beta chains from one sample in a study of blood T cell repertoires in COVID-19. The table came from immunoSEQ multiplex PCR; TCRdb's copy has only in-frame clones and leaves some out. The repertoire consists of 150,000 to 200,000 clones, with about 81% occurring once and the leading ten covering roughly a tenth. The sample consisted of peripheral blood. Every receptor here comes from a human donor in a cohort sampled during active COVID-19. The CDR3 runs from the conserved cysteine through the conserved F or W. A D gene is named only where the DNA matches it firmly. Clone size is stated in some rows and not others, as once, few, many or a class when expanded.

D | J | V | size | CDR3 | DNA
- | TRBJ2-7 | TRBV2 | - | CASSGQGKPYEQYF | TGTGCCAGCAGTGGTCAGGGGAAGCCCTACGAGCAGTACTTC
- | TRBJ1-1 | TRBV20-1 | - | CSASRGRRDTEAFF | TGCAGTGCTAGTCGTGGACGGAGGGACACTGAAGCTTTCTTT
- | TRBJ2-1 | TRBV18 | - | CASSYGTRNNEQFF | TGTGCCAGCTCATACGGGACAAGGAACAATGAGCAGTTCTTC
- | TRBJ2-1 | TRBV23-1 | - | CASSQAGTVSYNEQFF | TGCGCCAGCAGTCAGGCGGGGACGGTCTCCTACAATGAGCAGTTCTTC
TRBD2 | TRBJ2-7 | TRBV3-1/TRBV3-2 | - | CASSQDSGITYEQYF | TGTGCCAGCAGCCAAGATAGCGGGATCACCTACGAGCAGTACTTC
- | TRBJ2-7 | TRBV7-8 | - | CASSLRRGHNDEQYF | TGTGCCAGCAGCTTGAGGAGGGGGCACAACGACGAGCAGTACTTC
TRBD2 | TRBJ2-2 | TRBV27 | once | CASTTIAGGPPTGELFF | TGTGCCAGCACCACCATAGCGGGAGGGCCCCCTACCGGGGAGCTGTTTTTT
TRBD2 | TRBJ2-3 | TRBV20-1 | few | CSASDTSGRARDTQYF | TGCAGTGCTAGTGATACTAGCGGGAGGGCCCGTGACACGCAGTATTTT
- | TRBJ2-3 | TRBV5-5 | - | CASSSTYPDTQYF | TGTGCCAGCAGCTCCACTTATCCAGATACGCAGTATTTT
- | TRBJ1-3 | TRBV5-1 | - | CANLTGLGGNTIYF | TGCGCCAACCTCACAGGCTTAGGGGGAAACACCATATATTTT
- | TRBJ1-3 | TRBV19 | - | CASTTAGQPGNTIYF | TGTGCCAGTACCACTGCGGGGCAACCTGGAAACACCATATATTTT
TRBD1 | TRBJ2-7 | TRBV27 | - | CASKLQGNEQYF | TGTGCCAGCAAACTACAGGGGAACGAGCAGTACTTC
TRBD1 | TRBJ1-3 | TRBV3-1/TRBV3-2 | - | CASSLRTGPSGNTIYF | TGTGCCAGCAGCCTCAGGACAGGGCCCTCTGGAAACACCATATATTTT
TRBD1 | TRBJ2-7 | TRBV19 | - | CASRAGTGYYEQYF | TGTGCCAGTAGAGCCGGGACAGGGTATTACGAGCAGTACTTC
TRBD1 | TRBJ2-5 | TRBV14 | - | CASSQTGQGSFYF | TGTGCCAGCAGCCAAACGGGACAGGGGTCTTTCTACTTC
TRBD1 | TRBJ1-1 | TRBV9 | - | CASSVDTGAEAFF | TGTGCCAGCAGCGTGGATACAGGGGCTGAAGCTTTCTTT
TRBD2 | TRBJ2-3 | TRBV14 | - | CASSRTSGSLDTQYF | TGTGCCAGCAGTCGGACTAGCGGGAGTTTGGATACGCAGTATTTT
- | TRBJ2-7 | TRBV7-8 | - | CASSDYSDEQYF | TGTGCCAGCAGCGATTACTCCGACGAGCAGTACTTC
TRBD2 | TRBJ2-1 | TRBV2 | once | CASSDLTSLNEQFF | TGTGCCAGCAGTGATCTGACTAGCTTAAATGAGCAGTTCTTC
TRBD2 | TRBJ2-3 | TRBV19 | - | CASSIGGGADTQYF | TGTGCCAGTAGTATAGGGGGAGGGGCAGATACGCAGTATTTT
TRBD1 | TRBJ2-7 | TRBV14 | - | CASSRTGPYEQYF | TGTGCCAGCAGCCGGACAGGGCCCTACGAGCAGTACTTC
TRBD2 | TRBJ2-1 | TRBV29-1 | - | CSVELAGGAYNEQFF | TGCAGCGTTGAACTAGCGGGAGGGGCATACAATGAGCAGTTCTTC
TRBD1 | TRBJ1-1 | TRBV29-1 | - | CSVATGTVAFF | TGCAGCGTCGCGACAGGGACAGTCGCTTTCTTT
- | TRBJ2-7 | TRBV27 | - | CASSYVGGITYEQYF | TGTGCCAGCAGTTATGTTGGGGGGATAACCTACGAGCAGTACTTC
- | TRBJ1-4 | TRBV20-1 | once | CSAGREKLFF | TGCAGTGCTGGTCGGGAAAAACTGTTTTTT
- | TRBJ1-6 | TRBV19 | - | CASSGRGDSPLHF | TGTGCCAGTAGCGGCAGGGGAGATTCACCCCTCCACTTT
- | TRBJ1-2 | TRBV15 | - | CATSRGETTAYYTF | TGTGCCACCAGCAGAGGGGAGACCACCGCCTACTACACCTTC
TRBD1 | TRBJ2-7 | TRBV10-3 | - | CAIARQGGTYEQYF | TGTGCCATCGCGCGACAGGGGGGAACCTACGAGCAGTACTTC
- | TRBJ1-1 | TRBV2 | - | CASSARSGTANTEAFF | TGTGCCAGCAGTGCAAGATCCGGGACTGCGAACACTGAAGCTTTCTTT
TRBD1 | TRBJ2-4 | TRBV13 | - | CASSLRGQGTKNIQYF | TGTGCCAGCAGCTTAAGGGGACAGGGAACCAAAAACATTCAGTACTTC
- | TRBJ2-5 | TRBV2 | few | CASSPQETQYF | TGTGCCAGCAGTCCCCAGGAGACCCAGTACTTC
TRBD1 | TRBJ1-5 | TRBV6-2/TRBV6-3 | - | CASSQRQGNQPQHF | TGTGCCAGCAGTCAGCGACAGGGTAATCAGCCCCAGCATTTT
TRBD2 | TRBJ2-5 | TRBV20-1 | - | CSASPGTSGQETQYF | TGCAGTGCTAGTCCCGGGACTAGCGGCCAAGAGACCCAGTACTTC
TRBD1 | TRBJ1-2 | TRBV9 | - | CASSLSGGFYGYTF | TGTGCCAGCAGCCTATCAGGGGGCTTCTATGGCTACACCTTC
TRBD2 | TRBJ2-1 | TRBV7-2 | - | CASSLGLAGGRGEQFF | TGTGCCAGCAGCTTAGGACTAGCGGGAGGGCGGGGGGAGCAGTTCTTC
- | TRBJ2-7 | TRBV30 | - | CAWGWRSGSEQYF | TGTGCCTGGGGGTGGCGGTCGGGGAGCGAGCAGTACTTC
TRBD1 | TRBJ1-1 | TRBV3-1/TRBV3-2 | - | CASSRRTGGNTEAFF | TGTGCCAGCAGCAGGCGGACAGGGGGGAACACTGAAGCTTTCTTT
- | TRBJ2-5 | TRBV6-5 | - | CASSYPTVQGTETQYF | TGTGCCAGCAGTTACCCGACAGTCCAGGGAACGGAGACCCAGTACTTC
- | TRBJ2-1 | TRBV14 | - | CASTNNNEQFF | TGTGCCAGCACAAACAACAATGAGCAGTTCTTC
- | TRBJ1-1 | TRBV24-1 | - | CATRLSGGTEAFF | TGTGCCACCCGTTTATCGGGGGGGACTGAAGCTTTCTTT
- | TRBJ2-3 | TRBV29-1 | once | CSVELFDTQYF | TGCAGCGTTGAACTTTTCGATACGCAGTATTTT
- | TRBJ1-4 | TRBV4-1 | - | CASSQESRGGSNEKLFF | TGCGCCAGCAGCCAAGAAAGCCGCGGGGGGTCAAATGAAAAACTGTTTTTT
- | TRBJ2-3 | TRBV6-1 | - | CASSEAHGRGDTQYF | TGTGCCAGCAGTGAAGCGCACGGGAGAGGAGATACGCAGTATTTT
- | TRBJ1-1 | TRBV7-8 | few | CASSIDLGAAEAFF | TGTGCCAGCAGCATCGATCTGGGGGCTGCTGAAGCTTTCTTT
- | TRBJ2-5 | TRBV7-2 | - | CASRSDGGRMGTQYF | TGTGCCAGCAGGTCAGACGGGGGGCGCATGGGGACCCAGTACTTC
TRBD1 | TRBJ2-6 | TRBV28 | - | CASSGDRETQSANVLTF | TGTGCCAGCAGTGGGGACAGGGAAACCCAGTCCGCCAACGTCCTGACTTTC
TRBD2 | TRBJ2-5 | TRBV10-3 | few | CAISSLAGAGETQYF | TGTGCCATCAGCTCACTAGCGGGGGCGGGGGAGACCCAGTACTTC
- | TRBJ1-5 | TRBV12-3/TRBV12-4 | few | CASSLRKEQPQHF | TGTGCCAGCAGTTTAAGAAAAGAGCAGCCCCAGCATTTT
- | TRBJ1-4 | TRBV5-8 | - | CASSLEREKLFF | TGTGCCAGCAGCTTGGAGAGGGAGAAACTGTTTTTT